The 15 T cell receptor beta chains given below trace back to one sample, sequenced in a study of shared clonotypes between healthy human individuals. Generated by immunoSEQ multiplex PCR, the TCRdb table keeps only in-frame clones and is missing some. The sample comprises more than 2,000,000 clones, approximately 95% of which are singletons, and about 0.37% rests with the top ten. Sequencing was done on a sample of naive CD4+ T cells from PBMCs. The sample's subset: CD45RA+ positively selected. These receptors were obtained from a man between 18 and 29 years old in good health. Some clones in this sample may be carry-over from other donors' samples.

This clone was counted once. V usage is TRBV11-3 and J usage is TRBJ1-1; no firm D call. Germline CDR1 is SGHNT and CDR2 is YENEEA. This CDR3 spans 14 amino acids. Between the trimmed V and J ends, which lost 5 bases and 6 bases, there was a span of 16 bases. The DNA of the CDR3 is TGTGCCAGCAGCCAAAACAACGGGATCGCTGAAGCTTTCTTT. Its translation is CASSQNNGIAEAFF. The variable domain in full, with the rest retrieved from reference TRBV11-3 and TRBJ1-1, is EAGVVQSPRYKIIEKKQPVAFWCNPISGHNTLYWYLQNLGQGPELLIRYENEEAVDDSQLPKDRFSAERLKGVDSTLKIQPAELGDSAVYLCASSQNNGIAEAFFGQGTRLTVV.

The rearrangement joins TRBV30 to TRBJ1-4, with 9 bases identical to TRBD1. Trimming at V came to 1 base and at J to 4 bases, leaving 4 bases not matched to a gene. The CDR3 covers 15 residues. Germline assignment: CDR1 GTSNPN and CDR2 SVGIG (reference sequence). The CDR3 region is CAWSATGGFNEKLFF. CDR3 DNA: TGTGCCTGGAGTGCTACAGGGGGCTTTAATGAAAAACTGTTTTTT.

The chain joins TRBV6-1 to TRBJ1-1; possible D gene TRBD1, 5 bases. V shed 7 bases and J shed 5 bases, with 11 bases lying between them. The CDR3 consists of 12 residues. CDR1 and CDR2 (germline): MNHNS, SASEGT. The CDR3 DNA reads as TGTGCCAGCATGGGTGGGGGGACTGAAGCTTTCTTT. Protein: CASMGGGTEAFF.

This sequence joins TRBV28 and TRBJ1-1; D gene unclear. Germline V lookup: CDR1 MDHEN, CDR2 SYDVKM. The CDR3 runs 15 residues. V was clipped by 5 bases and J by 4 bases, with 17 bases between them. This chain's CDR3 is CASSPAGRGITEAFF. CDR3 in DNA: TGTGCCAGCAGTCCCGCCGGAAGAGGGATCACTGAAGCTTTCTTT.

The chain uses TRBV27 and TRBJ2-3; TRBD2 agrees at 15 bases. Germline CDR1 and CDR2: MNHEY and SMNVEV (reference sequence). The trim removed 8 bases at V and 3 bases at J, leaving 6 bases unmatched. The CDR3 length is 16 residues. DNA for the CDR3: TGTGCCAGCCTAAGGACTAGCGGGAGGGGTACAGATACGCAGTATTTT. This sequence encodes CASLRTSGRGTDTQYF.

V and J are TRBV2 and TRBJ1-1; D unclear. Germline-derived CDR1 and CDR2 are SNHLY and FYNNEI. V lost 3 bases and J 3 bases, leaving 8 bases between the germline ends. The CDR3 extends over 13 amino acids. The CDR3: CASSDQIHTEAFF. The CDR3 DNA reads TGTGCCAGCAGTGATCAAATACACACTGAAGCTTTCTTT.

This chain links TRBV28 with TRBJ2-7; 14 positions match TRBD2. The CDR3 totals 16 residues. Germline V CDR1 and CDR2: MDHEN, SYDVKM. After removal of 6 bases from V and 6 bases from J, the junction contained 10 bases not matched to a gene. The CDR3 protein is CASRNTAGLAGVEQYF. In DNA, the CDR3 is TGTGCCAGCAGAAATACGGCGGGACTAGCGGGAGTCGAGCAGTACTTC.

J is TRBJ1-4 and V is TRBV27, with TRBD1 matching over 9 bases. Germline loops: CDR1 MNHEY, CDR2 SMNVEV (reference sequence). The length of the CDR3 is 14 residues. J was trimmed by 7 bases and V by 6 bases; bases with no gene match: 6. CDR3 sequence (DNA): TGTGCCAGCAGGAGGACAGGGGCGGGTGAAAAACTGTTTTTT. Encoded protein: CASRRTGAGEKLFF.

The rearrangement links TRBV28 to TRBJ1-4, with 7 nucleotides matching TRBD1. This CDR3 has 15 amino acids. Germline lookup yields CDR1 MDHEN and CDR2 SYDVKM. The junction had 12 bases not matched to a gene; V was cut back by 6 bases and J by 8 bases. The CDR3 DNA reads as TGTGCCAGCAGCGCAGGGGGGGCGACGGGAGAAAAACTGTTTTTT. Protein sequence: CASSAGGATGEKLFF. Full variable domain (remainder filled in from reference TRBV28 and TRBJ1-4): DVKVTQSSRYLVKRTGEKVFLECVQDMDHENMFWYRQDPGLGLRLIYFSYDVKMKEKGDIPEGYSVSREKKERFSLILESASTNQTSMYLCASSAGGATGEKLFFGSGTQLSVL.

CDR3 protein: CASRPTGRGSGEQYF. CDR3 DNA: TGTGCCAGCAGACCGACGGGGCGGGGTAGCGGGGAGCAGTACTTC. The chain employs TRBV6-5 and TRBJ2-7, with 7 bases matching TRBD2. After removal of 6 bases from V and 7 bases from J, the junction contained 15 bases not matched to a gene. This CDR3 region has 15 residues. Germline CDR1 and CDR2: MNHEY and SVGAGI.

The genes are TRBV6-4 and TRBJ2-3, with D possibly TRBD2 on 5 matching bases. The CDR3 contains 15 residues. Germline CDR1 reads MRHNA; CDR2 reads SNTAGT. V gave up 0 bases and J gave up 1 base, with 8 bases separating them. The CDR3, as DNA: TGTGCCAGCAGTGACTCGATGAGGGGCACAGATACGCAGTATTTT. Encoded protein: CASSDSMRGTDTQYF.

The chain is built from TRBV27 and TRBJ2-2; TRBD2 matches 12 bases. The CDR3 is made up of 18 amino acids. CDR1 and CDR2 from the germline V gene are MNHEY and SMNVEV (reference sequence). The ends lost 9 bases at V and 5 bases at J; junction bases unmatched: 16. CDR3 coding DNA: TGTGCCAGTAAAACTGCTAGCGGGAGGGCCCCGGGGACCGGGGAGCTGTTTTTT. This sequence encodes CASKTASGRAPGTGELFF.

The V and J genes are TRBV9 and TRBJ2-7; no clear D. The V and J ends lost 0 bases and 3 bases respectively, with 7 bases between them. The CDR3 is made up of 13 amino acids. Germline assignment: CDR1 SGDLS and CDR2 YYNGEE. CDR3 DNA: TGTGCCAGCAGCGTAGACTCGGACTACGAGCAGTACTTC. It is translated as CASSVDSDYEQYF.

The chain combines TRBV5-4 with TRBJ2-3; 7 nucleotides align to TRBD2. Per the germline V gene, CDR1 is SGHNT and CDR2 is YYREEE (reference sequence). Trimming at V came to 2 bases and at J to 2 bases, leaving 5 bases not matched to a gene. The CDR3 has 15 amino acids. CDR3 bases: TGTGCCAGCAGCTTTAGACGGGAGGTCACAGATACGCAGTATTTT. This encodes CASSFRREVTDTQYF.

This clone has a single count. The CDR3 nucleotides are TGTGCCAGCAGCCCCATCACTTCCACAGATACGCAGTATTTT. Its translation: CASSPITSTDTQYF. This sequence joins TRBV7-9 and TRBJ2-3, with unresolved D. Germline V lookup: CDR1 SEHNR, CDR2 FQNEAQ (reference sequence). V lost 5 bases, J lost 2 bases, and 11 bases lay in between. The CDR3 totals 14 residues.